This paragraph covers one T cell receptor beta chain sequence. Its antigen is unidentified. PCR used 60 Vbeta primers and 13 Jbeta primers. TCRdb's table, derived via immunoSEQ multiplex PCR, lists solely in-frame clones and lacks some. The repertoire holds about 160,000 clones, roughly 80% seen once, with about 9.5% in the top ten. Germline V gene lookup returns CDR1 LGHNA and CDR2 YSLEER. CDR3 length: 14 residues. Germline trimming cut 3 bases from V and 4 bases from J; bases unmatched to any gene: 5. The data are from a study of cytomegalovirus exposure and HLA in healthy donors. Broader study findings: For most TCR beta V segments, an earlier analysis put the productive rate at about 90% or about 30% of the time. TCR beta V- and J-gene trimming was later associated with a missense DCLRE1C variant.

The chain employs TRBV4-3 and TRBJ1-2; TRBD1 agrees at 7 bases. Sequenced material: PBMCs. The source of this sequence is a man between 18 and 29 years old in good health and CMV-seropositive. The CDR3: CASSQVDRAYGYTF. CDR3 nucleotides: TGCGCCAGCAGCCAGGTTGACAGGGCCTATGGCTACACCTTC.